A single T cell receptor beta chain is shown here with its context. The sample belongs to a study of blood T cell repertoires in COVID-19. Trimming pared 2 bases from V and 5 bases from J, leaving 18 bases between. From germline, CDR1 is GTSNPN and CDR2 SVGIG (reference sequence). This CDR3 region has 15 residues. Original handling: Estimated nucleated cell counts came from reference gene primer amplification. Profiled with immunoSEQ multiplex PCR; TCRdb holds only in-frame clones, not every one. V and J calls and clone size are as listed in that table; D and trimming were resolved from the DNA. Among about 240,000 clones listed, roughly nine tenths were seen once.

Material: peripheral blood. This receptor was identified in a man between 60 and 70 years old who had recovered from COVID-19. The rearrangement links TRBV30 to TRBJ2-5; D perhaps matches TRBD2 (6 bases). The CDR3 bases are TGTGCCTGGAGTCCCCCTAGAAGCGGGCGGGAGACCCAGTACTTC. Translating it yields CAWSPPRSGRETQYF.